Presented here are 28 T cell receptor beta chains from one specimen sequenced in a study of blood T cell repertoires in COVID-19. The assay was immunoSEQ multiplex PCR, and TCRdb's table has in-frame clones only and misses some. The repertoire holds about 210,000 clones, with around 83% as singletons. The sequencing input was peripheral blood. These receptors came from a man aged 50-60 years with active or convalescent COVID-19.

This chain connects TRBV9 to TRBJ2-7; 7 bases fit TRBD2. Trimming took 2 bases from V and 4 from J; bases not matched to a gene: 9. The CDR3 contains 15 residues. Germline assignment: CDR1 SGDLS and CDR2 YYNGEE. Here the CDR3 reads CASSVGGDPSYEQYF. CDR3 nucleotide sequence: TGTGCCAGCAGCGTTGGGGGGGACCCCTCGTACGAGCAGTACTTC.

Here the CDR3 reads CASSVAAEIAHEQFF. CDR3 nucleotide sequence: TGTGCCAGCAGCGTAGCTGCCGAGATTGCGCATGAGCAGTTCTTC. J is TRBJ2-1 and V is TRBV9; no clear D gene. Germline assignment: CDR1 SGDLS and CDR2 YYNGEE. V lost 0 bases, J lost 8 bases, and 15 bases lay in between. The length of the CDR3 is 15 residues.

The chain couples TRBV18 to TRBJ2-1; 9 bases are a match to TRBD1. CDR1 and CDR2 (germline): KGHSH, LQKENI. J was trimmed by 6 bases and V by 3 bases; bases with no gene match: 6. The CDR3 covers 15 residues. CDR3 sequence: CASSPWDRASNEQFF. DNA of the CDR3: TGTGCCAGCTCACCGTGGGACAGGGCCTCCAATGAGCAGTTCTTC. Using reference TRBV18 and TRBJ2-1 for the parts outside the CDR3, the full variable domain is NAGVMQNPRHLVRRRGQEARLRCSPMKGHSHVYWYRQLPEEGLKFMVYLQKENIIDESGMPKERFSAEFPKEGPSILRIQQVVRGDSAAYFCASSPWDRASNEQFFGPGTRLTVL.

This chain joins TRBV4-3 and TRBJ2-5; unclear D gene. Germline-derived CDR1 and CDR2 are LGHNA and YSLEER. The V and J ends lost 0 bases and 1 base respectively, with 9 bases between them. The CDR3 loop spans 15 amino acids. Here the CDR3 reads CASSQESTSQETQYF. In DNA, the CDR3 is TGCGCCAGCAGCCAAGAGTCCACCAGCCAAGAGACCCAGTACTTC.

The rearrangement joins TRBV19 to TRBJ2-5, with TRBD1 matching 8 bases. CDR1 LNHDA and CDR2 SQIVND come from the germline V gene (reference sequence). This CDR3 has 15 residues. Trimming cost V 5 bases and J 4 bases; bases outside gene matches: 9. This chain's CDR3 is CASSPRDRSPETQYF. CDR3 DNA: TGTGCCAGTAGTCCCCGGGACAGGAGTCCAGAGACCCAGTACTTC.

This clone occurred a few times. CDR3 in amino acids: CASSEESGSTEAFF. CDR3 nucleotides: TGTGCCAGCAGCGAAGAGTCAGGCAGCACTGAAGCTTTCTTT. This chain joins TRBV5-6 and TRBJ1-1; no definite D call. Per the germline V gene, CDR1 is SGHDT and CDR2 is YYEEEE. V lost 4 bases and J lost 4, with 14 bases in between. The CDR3 runs to 14 residues.

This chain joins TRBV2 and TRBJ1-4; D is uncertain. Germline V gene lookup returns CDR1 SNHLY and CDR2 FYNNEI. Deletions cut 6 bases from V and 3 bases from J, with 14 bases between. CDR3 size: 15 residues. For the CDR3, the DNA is TGTGCCAGCAGAGACGGACTGACGCCTAATGAAAAACTGTTTTTT. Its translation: CASRDGLTPNEKLFF.

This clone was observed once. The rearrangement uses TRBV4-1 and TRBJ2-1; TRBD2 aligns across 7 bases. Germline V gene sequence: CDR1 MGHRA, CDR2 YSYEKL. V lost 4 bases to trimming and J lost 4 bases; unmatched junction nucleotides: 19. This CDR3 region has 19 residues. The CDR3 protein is CASSRRPPDAGVIYNEQFF. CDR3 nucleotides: TGCGCCAGCAGCCGGCGGCCCCCCGACGCGGGGGTTATTTACAATGAGCAGTTCTTC.

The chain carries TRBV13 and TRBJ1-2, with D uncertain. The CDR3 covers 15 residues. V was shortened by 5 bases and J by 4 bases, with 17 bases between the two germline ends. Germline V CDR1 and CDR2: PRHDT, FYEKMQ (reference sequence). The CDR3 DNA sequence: TGTGCCAGCAGCCAGCGGGCCAGGATAATCTATGGCTACACCTTC. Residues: CASSQRARIIYGYTF.

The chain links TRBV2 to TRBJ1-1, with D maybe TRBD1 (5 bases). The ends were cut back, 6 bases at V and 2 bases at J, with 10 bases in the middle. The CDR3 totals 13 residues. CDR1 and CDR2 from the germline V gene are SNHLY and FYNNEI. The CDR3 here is CASRTDFNTEAFF. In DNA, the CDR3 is TGTGCCAGCAGGACAGATTTTAACACTGAAGCTTTCTTT.

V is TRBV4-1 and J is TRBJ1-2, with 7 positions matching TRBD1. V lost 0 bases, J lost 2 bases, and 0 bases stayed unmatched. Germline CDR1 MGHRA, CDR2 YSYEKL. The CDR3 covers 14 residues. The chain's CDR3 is CASSQEGQNYGYTF. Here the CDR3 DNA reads TGCGCCAGCAGCCAAGAGGGACAGAACTATGGCTACACCTTC.

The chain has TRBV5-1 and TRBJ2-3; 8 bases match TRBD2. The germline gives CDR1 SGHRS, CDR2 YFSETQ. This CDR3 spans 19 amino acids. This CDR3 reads CPRRGGLAGGRGVADTQYF. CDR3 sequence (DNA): TGCCCCCGCCGCGGGGGCCTCGCGGGGGGCCGGGGGGTGGCAGATACGCAGTATTTT.

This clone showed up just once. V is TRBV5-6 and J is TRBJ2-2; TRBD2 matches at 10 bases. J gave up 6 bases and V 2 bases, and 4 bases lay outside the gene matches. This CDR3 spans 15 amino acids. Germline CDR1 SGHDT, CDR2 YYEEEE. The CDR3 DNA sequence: TGTGCCAGCAGCTTTGGGCTAGCGGGAGCCGGGGAGCTGTTTTTT. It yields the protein CASSFGLAGAGELFF. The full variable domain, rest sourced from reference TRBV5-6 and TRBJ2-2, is DAGVTQSPTHLIKTRGQQVTLRCSPKSGHDTVSWYQQALGQGPQFIFQYYEEEERQRGNFPDRFSGHQFPNYSSELNVNALLLGDSALYLCASSFGLAGAGELFFGEGSRLTVL.

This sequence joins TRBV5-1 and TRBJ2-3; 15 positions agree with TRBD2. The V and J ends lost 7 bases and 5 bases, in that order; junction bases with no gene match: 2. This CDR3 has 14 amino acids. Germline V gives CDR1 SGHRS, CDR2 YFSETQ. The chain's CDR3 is CASGLAGGQDTQYF. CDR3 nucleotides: TGCGCCAGCGGACTAGCGGGAGGGCAAGATACGCAGTATTTT.

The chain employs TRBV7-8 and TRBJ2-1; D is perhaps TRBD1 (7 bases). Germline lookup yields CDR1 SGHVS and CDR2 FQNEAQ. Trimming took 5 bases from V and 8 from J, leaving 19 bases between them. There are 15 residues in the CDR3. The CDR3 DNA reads TGTGCCAGCAGCCCACGGCAGGGGGGATTTTATGAGCAGTTCTTC. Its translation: CASSPRQGGFYEQFF.

The chain's CDR3 is CASSARLGEAFF. CDR3 nucleotide sequence: TGTGCCAGCAGCGCAAGACTGGGTGAAGCTTTCTTT. The chain is built from TRBV5-4 and TRBJ1-1; no firm D call. Germline CDR1 is SGHNT and CDR2 is YYREEE (reference sequence). Trimming took 4 bases from V and 7 from J, leaving 11 bases between them. This CDR3 is 12 amino acids long. Drawing the rest from reference TRBV5-4 and TRBJ1-1, the complete variable domain is ETGVTQSPTHLIKTRGQQVTLRCSSQSGHNTVSWYQQALGQGPQFIFQYYREEENGRGNFPPRFSGLQFPNYSSELNVNALELDDSALYLCASSARLGEAFFGQGTRLTVV.

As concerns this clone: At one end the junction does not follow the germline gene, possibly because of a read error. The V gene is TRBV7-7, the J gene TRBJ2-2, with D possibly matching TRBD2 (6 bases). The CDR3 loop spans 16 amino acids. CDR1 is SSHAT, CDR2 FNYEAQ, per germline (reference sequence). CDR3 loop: CASSPDRGTWTGELFF. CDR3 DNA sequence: TGTGCTAGCAGCCCGGACCGGGGGACGTGGACCGGGGAGCTGTTTTTT.

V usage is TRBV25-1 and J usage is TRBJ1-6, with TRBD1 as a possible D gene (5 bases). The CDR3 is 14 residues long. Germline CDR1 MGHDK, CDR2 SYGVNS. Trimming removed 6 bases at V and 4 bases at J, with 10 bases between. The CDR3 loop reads CASSKQAYNSPLHF. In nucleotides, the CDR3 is TGTGCCAGCAGCAAACAGGCATATAATTCACCCCTCCACTTT.

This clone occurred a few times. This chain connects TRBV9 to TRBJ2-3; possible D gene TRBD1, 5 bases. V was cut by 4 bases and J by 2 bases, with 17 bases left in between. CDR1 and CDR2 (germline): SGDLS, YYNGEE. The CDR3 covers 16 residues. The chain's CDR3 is CASSPWGGGHTDTQYF. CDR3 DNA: TGTGCCAGCAGCCCCTGGGGCGGCGGACACACAGATACGCAGTATTTT.

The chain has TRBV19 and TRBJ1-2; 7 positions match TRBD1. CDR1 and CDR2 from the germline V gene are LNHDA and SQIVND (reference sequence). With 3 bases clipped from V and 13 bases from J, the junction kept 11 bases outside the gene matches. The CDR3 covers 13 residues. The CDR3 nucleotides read TGTGCCAGTAGTATTGACAGGGACATACCTTCCACCTTC. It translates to CASSIDRDIPSTF.

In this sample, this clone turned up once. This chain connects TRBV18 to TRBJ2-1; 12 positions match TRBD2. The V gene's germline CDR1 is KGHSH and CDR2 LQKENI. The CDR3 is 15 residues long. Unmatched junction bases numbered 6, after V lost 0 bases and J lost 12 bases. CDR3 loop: CASSPPLAGGTGQFF. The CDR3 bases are TGTGCCAGCTCACCACCGCTAGCGGGAGGGACCGGGCAGTTCTTC.

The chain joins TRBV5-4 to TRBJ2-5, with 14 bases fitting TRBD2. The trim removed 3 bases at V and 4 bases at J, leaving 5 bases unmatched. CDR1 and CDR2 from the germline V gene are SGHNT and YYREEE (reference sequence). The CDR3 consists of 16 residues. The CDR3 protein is CASSSGTSGSGETQYF. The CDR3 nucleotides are TGTGCCAGCAGCTCCGGGACTAGCGGGAGTGGAGAGACCCAGTACTTC.

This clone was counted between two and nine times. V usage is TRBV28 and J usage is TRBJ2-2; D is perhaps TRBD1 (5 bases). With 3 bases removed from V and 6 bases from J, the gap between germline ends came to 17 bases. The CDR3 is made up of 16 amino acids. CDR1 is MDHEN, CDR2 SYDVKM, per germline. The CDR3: CASSFRQPQGAGELFF. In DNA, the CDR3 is TGTGCCAGCAGTTTCCGACAGCCTCAAGGTGCCGGGGAGCTGTTTTTT.

The CDR3, as DNA: TGTGCCAGTAGTATAGAACTAGCGGGGGGGACGACCCAGTACTTC. The encoded protein is CASSIELAGGTTQYF. The rearrangement links TRBV19 to TRBJ2-5; TRBD2 matches at 13 bases. The CDR3 length is 15 residues. The trim removed 0 bases at V and 7 bases at J, leaving 2 bases unmatched. Germline V gene data show CDR1 as LNHDA and CDR2 as SQIVND (reference sequence).

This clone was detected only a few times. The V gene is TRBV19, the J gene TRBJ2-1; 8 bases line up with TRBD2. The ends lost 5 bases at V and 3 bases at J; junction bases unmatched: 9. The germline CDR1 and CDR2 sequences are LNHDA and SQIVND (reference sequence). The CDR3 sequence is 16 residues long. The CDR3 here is CASSSLSGRNYNEQFF. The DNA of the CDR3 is TGTGCCAGTAGTTCCCTAAGCGGGAGAAACTACAATGAGCAGTTCTTC.

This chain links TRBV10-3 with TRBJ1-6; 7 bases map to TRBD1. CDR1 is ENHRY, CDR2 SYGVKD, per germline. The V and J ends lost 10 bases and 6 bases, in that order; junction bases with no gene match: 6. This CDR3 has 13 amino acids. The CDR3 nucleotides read TGTGCCAACCGACAGGGAGGTAATTCACCCCTCCACTTT. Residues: CANRQGGNSPLHF.

CDR3: CASSNGLARYNEQFF. CDR3 sequence (DNA): TGTGCCAGCAGCAATGGACTAGCGAGGTACAATGAGCAGTTCTTC. The chain combines TRBV14 with TRBJ2-1, with 9 bases identical to TRBD2. V was clipped by 5 bases and J by 4 bases; unmatched bases: 6. In germline, CDR1 is SGHDN, CDR2 FVKESK. CDR3 length equals 15 residues.

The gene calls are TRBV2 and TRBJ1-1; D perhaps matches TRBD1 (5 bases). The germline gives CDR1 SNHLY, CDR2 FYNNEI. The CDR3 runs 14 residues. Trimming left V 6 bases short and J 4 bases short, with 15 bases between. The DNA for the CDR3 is TGTGCCAGCAGGGCCCAGGTTAGGGGCACTGAAGCTTTCTTT. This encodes CASRAQVRGTEAFF. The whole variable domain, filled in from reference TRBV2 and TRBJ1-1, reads EPEVTQTPSHQVTQMGQEVILRCVPISNHLYFYWYRQILGQKVEFLVSFYNNEISEKSEIFDDQFSVERPDGSNFTLKIRSTKLEDSAMYFCASRAQVRGTEAFFGQGTRLTVV.